Shown below are 31 T cell receptor beta chains from a single sample sequenced in a study of post-analysis software for immune sequencing data. Overall study findings and caveats: Relative to controls, patients had five TRBV segments at higher frequency, with TRBV5-6, TRBV5-1 and TRBV20-1 among these.

Sequencing libraries made from TCR beta cDNA carried unique molecular identifiers. Using its own MiXCR run on the PCR reads, TCRdb lists one record per CDR3 protein. The table lists around 260,000 distinct CDR3 sequences, just over 35% of them singletons, with around 4.8% in the top ten. The antigens of these receptors remain unknown. The sequencing input was blood. These receptors were collected from a girl aged 10-17 years with multiple sclerosis.

The sample holds one count of this clonotype. DNA of the CDR3: TGTGCCAGCAGTTTGGGACCTGGCGGAGCCTACAATGAGCAGTTCTTC. Amino acids: CASSLGPGGAYNEQFF. The chain couples TRBV6-5 to TRBJ2-1, with D perhaps matching TRBD1 or TRBD2 (5 bases each). Germline V gene sequence: CDR1 MNHEY, CDR2 SVGAGI. The CDR3 extends over 16 amino acids. V lost 4 bases, J lost 2 bases, and 15 bases lay in between.

This clonotype was seen many times. This chain links TRBV20-1 with TRBJ1-2; D call uncertain. CDR1 and CDR2 (germline): DFQATT, SNEGSKA (reference sequence). V was cut by 3 bases and J by 0 bases, with 8 bases left in between. The CDR3 has 13 amino acids. The CDR3 DNA reads TGCAGTGCTAGTCCCCAGTCTAACTATGGCTACACCTTC. Translation gives CSASPQSNYGYTF.

With respect to this clonotype: Since a much larger clone is just one base distant, this may be a read error. The chain combines TRBV6-2 or TRBV6-3 with TRBJ2-3; D may be TRBD1 (5 bases). This CDR3 region has 12 residues. Germline CDR1 MNHEY, CDR2 SVGEGT. The CDR3 sequence is CASRWGTGTQYF. The DNA of the CDR3 is TGTGCCAGCAGGTGGGGCACAGGTACGCAGTATTTT.

There are many counts of this clonotype. The chain recombines TRBV4-1 with TRBJ1-1; tentatively, D is TRBD1 (5 bases). The CDR3 contains 15 residues. V was pared by 1 base and J by 4 bases, with 13 bases between. CDR1 and CDR2 from the germline V gene are MGHRA and YSYEKL. This CDR3 is CASSQGGGWGTEAFF. CDR3 nucleotides: TGCGCCAGCAGCCAAGGTGGGGGGTGGGGCACTGAAGCTTTCTTT.

J is TRBJ2-5 and V is TRBV5-4; the D gene is possibly TRBD2 (6 bases). Germline V gene sequence: CDR1 SGHNT, CDR2 YYREEE (reference sequence). V was pared by 4 bases and J by 7 bases, with 14 bases between. The CDR3 runs 13 residues. In DNA form, the CDR3 reads TGTGCCAGCAGCCGGCCGACGGAGGGGACCCAGTACTTC. Its translation: CASSRPTEGTQYF.

This chain joins TRBV5-1 and TRBJ2-3; D is unclear. CDR3 length: 15 amino acids. CDR1 and CDR2 from the germline V gene are SGHRS and YFSETQ. The V end was cut by 0 bases, the J end by 1 base, with 9 bases between. CDR3 residues: CASSLGWVRTDTQYF. In DNA form, the CDR3 reads TGCGCCAGCAGCTTGGGCTGGGTTCGCACAGATACGCAGTATTTT.

This clonotype was seen a handful of times. V gene TRBV12-3 or TRBV12-4 combines with J gene TRBJ2-2; perhaps TRBD1 as D (6 bases). The V end was cut by 5 bases, the J end by 4 bases, with 14 bases between. The CDR3 runs to 15 residues. For the CDR3, the DNA is TGTGCCAGCAGTGGGGGCCTGGGGAGCACCGGGGAGCTGTTTTTT. It yields the protein CASSGGLGSTGELFF.

This clonotype has at least ten counts. For the CDR3, the DNA is TGTGCCAGCAGCTTAGCAGGGACAGGGAGCAATGAGCAGTTCTTC. Protein product: CASSLAGTGSNEQFF. The chain recombines TRBV7-9 with TRBJ2-1; 9 nucleotides line up with TRBD1. Trimming at V came to 0 bases and at J to 6 bases, leaving 3 bases not matched to a gene. CDR3 length: 15 residues. The germline V gene encodes CDR1 SEHNR and CDR2 FQNEAQ (reference sequence).

The sample holds many counts of this clonotype. The V call is TRBV2, the J call TRBJ1-2; a possible D gene is TRBD1 (5 bases). This CDR3 is built from 13 residues. Germline-derived CDR1 and CDR2 are SNHLY and FYNNEI. V shed 4 bases and J shed 2 bases, with 8 bases lying between them. Written as DNA, the CDR3 is TGTGCCAGCAGTGGGGACGGCAACTATGGCTACACCTTC. It is translated as CASSGDGNYGYTF.

This clonotype was seen many times. This chain uses TRBV4-1 with TRBJ2-2; weak D call: TRBD2 (6 bases). Trimming took off 0 bases at V and 4 bases at J, with 9 bases between the two ends. CDR1 and CDR2 (germline): MGHRA, YSYEKL. The CDR3 runs 15 residues. CDR3 residues: CASSQDTRGTGELFF. DNA of the CDR3: TGCGCCAGCAGCCAAGACACGCGGGGCACCGGGGAGCTGTTTTTT.

In this sample, this clonotype turned up a few times. J is TRBJ1-2 and V is TRBV5-6, with unresolved D. Deletions cut 4 bases from V and 5 bases from J, with 30 bases between. Germline-derived CDR1 and CDR2 are SGHDT and YYEEEE. The CDR3 contains 19 residues. CDR3 in DNA: TGTGCCAGCAGCGTGAGGAATTTCGGTATCCTGGTCGATAAGTATGGCTACACCTTC. It specifies CASSVRNFGILVDKYGYTF.

The chain links TRBV2 to TRBJ1-3; TRBD1 might be the D (5 bases). CDR3 length: 15 amino acids. The V end was cut by 6 bases, the J end by 0 bases, with 12 bases between. CDR1 is SNHLY and CDR2 is FYNNEI in the germline V gene. CDR3 residues: CASRPWGTSGNTIYF. The DNA for the CDR3 is TGTGCCAGCAGGCCCTGGGGGACCTCTGGAAACACCATATATTTT.

In this sample, this clonotype turned up a few times. The V and J genes are TRBV5-1 and TRBJ2-2, with 9 bases fitting TRBD2. The germline CDR1 and CDR2 sequences are SGHRS and YFSETQ. The CDR3 spans 17 residues. V shed 2 bases and J 7 bases; nucleotides not matched to a gene: 12. The CDR3 reads CASSFILAGRPNGELFF. The CDR3 nucleotides read TGCGCCAGCAGCTTTATCCTAGCGGGACGGCCAAACGGGGAGCTGTTTTTT.

About this clonotype: This clone may be a read error of a much larger clone one base away. The chain couples TRBV5-1 to TRBJ1-6, with D perhaps TRBD1 (6 bases). CDR1 SGHRS and CDR2 YFSETQ come from the germline V gene. This CDR3 comprises 14 residues. Trimming shortened V by 1 base and J by 18 bases, and 20 bases separated the two germline ends. Written as DNA, the CDR3 is TGCGCCAGCAGCTTGCGTGCACAGGGTGCCACCCCCCACTTT. Translating it yields CASSLRAQGATPHF.

The chain uses TRBV5-1 and TRBJ1-1; tentatively, D is TRBD1 (5 bases). The CDR3 has 15 amino acids. The V end was cut by 6 bases, the J end by 0 bases, with 15 bases between. Germline CDR1 and CDR2: SGHRS and YFSETQ. The CDR3 DNA is TGCGCCAGCAATTACCAGGGCGGGGTGAACACTGAAGCTTTCTTT. The encoded protein is CASNYQGGVNTEAFF.

V is TRBV7-2 and J is TRBJ2-3; 12 nucleotides align to TRBD2. The CDR3 has 16 residues. V gave up 5 bases and J gave up 1 base; unmatched junction bases: 4. Germline CDR1 and CDR2: SGHTA and FQGNSA. Here the CDR3 DNA reads TGTGCCAGCAGCATGGGACTAGCGGGCCGCACAGATACGCAGTATTTT. This gives the protein CASSMGLAGRTDTQYF. Variable domain in full (rest from reference TRBV7-2 and TRBJ2-3): GAGVSQSPSNKVTEKGKDVELRCDPISGHTALYWYRQSLGQGLEFLIYFQGNSAPDKSGLPSDRFSAERTGGSVSTLTIQRTQQEDSAVYLCASSMGLAGRTDTQYFGPGTRLTVL.

There are many counts of this clonotype. The J gene is TRBJ2-1, the V gene TRBV20-1, with TRBD2 matching 8 bases. The CDR3 has 17 residues. Trimming cost V 3 bases and J 2 bases; bases outside gene matches: 12. Germline V lookup: CDR1 DFQATT, CDR2 SNEGSKA (reference sequence). The CDR3 protein is CSASSTWDSGTYNEQFF. The CDR3 DNA sequence: TGCAGTGCTAGTTCCACATGGGATAGCGGGACCTACAATGAGCAGTTCTTC.

This clonotype has a handful of counts. A much larger clone differs by one base, so this may be a read error. The chain joins TRBV28 to TRBJ2-1; the D is unclear. Germline V gene sequence: CDR1 MDHEN, CDR2 SYDVKM. Trimming cost V 2 bases and J 4 bases, with 9 bases left between them. This CDR3 region has 14 residues. In DNA, the CDR3 is TGTGCCAGCAGTTTACATGACCCTTACAATGAGCAGTTCTTC. Protein product: CASSLHDPYNEQFF.

The rearrangement uses TRBV5-1 and TRBJ2-6, with 8 positions matching TRBD1. J gave up 3 bases and V 2 bases, and 4 bases lay outside the gene matches. Germline V gene lookup returns CDR1 SGHRS and CDR2 YFSETQ. This CDR3 is 16 amino acids long. The CDR3 loop is CASSLSGGGGANVLTF. Here the CDR3 DNA reads TGCGCCAGCAGCTTATCAGGGGGCGGTGGGGCCAACGTCCTGACTTTC.

The gene calls are TRBV2 and TRBJ2-1; 9 nucleotides align to TRBD2. The J call is uncertain, as TRBJ2-7 better fits the DNA end. The length of the CDR3 is 15 residues. Germline V gene data show CDR1 as SNHLY and CDR2 as FYNNEI. DNA of the CDR3: TGTGCCAGCAGTGAGGTTAGCGGGGGTTACAATGAGCAGTACTTC. Translated: CASSEVSGGYNEQYF.

As for this clonotype: With a much larger clone just one base away, this may be a read error. This chain connects TRBV7-9 to TRBJ2-7; TRBD1 matches 9 bases. J gave up 1 base and V 6 bases, and 4 bases lay outside the gene matches. This CDR3 spans 14 amino acids. Germline V gives CDR1 SEHNR, CDR2 FQNEAQ (reference sequence). CDR3 in DNA: TGTGCCAGCAGGTCCGGGACAGGGTCCTACGAGCAGTACTTC. Protein product: CASRSGTGSYEQYF.

V usage is TRBV4-1 and J usage is TRBJ1-4; D uncertain. V was shortened by 1 base and J by 8 bases, with 5 bases between the two germline ends. Germline values: CDR1 MGHRA, CDR2 YSYEKL. This CDR3 has 12 amino acids. CDR3 in DNA: TGCGCCAGCAGCCAAGTCCGGGAAAAACTGTTTTTT. Translation: CASSQVREKLFF.

A single count supports this clonotype. The gene calls are TRBV10-3 and TRBJ2-1, with a possible D match to TRBD2 (5 bases). Trimming took off 5 bases at V and 8 bases at J, with 10 bases between the two ends. In germline, CDR1 is ENHRY, CDR2 SYGVKD. The CDR3 length is 12 residues. The CDR3, as DNA: TGTGCCATCAGTCGGGGTGGGGATGAGCAGTTCTTC. This codes for CAISRGGDEQFF.

On this clonotype: The germline gene is not matched at one end of the junction; a read error may be the cause. The chain is built from TRBV20-1 and TRBJ2-1; 8 nucleotides align to TRBD1. The CDR3 covers 15 residues. Germline values: CDR1 DFQATT, CDR2 SNEGSKA (reference sequence). This chain's CDR3 is CSASGQGAAYSEQFF. The CDR3 nucleotides read TGCAGTGCTAGCGGCCAGGGGGCCGCCTACAGTGAGCAGTTCTTC.

As for this clonotype: This sequence may be a read error, since a much larger clone differs from it by one base. The chain has TRBV15 and TRBJ2-1; either TRBD1 or TRBD2 may supply D (6 bases each). Trimming removed 1 base at V and 13 bases at J, with 11 bases between. The CDR3 consists of 12 residues. Looked up from germline, CDR1 is LNHNV and CDR2 is YYDKDF (reference sequence). The CDR3 is CATSRGSGAQFF. In nucleotides, the CDR3 is TGTGCCACCAGCAGAGGATCGGGGGCCCAGTTCTTC.

Many counts were recorded for this clonotype. The V and J genes are TRBV27 and TRBJ1-2; tentatively, D is TRBD1 (6 bases). V was trimmed by 5 bases and J by 2 bases, leaving 15 bases between them. The CDR3 has 15 amino acids. Germline V gene sequence: CDR1 MNHEY, CDR2 SMNVEV (reference sequence). CDR3 sequence (DNA): TGTGCCAGCAGTCCCTACTCTACAGGGAACTATGGCTACACCTTC. It yields the protein CASSPYSTGNYGYTF.

J is TRBJ2-7 and V is TRBV5-1; 9 nucleotides line up with TRBD1. The length of the CDR3 is 14 residues. With 4 bases clipped from V and 4 bases from J, the junction kept 6 bases outside the gene matches. CDR1 SGHRS and CDR2 YFSETQ come from the germline V gene. This chain's CDR3 is CASSADRGGYEQYF. The DNA for the CDR3 is TGCGCCAGCAGCGCCGACAGGGGGGGATACGAGCAGTACTTC.

Note on this clonotype: A single base separates this from a much larger clone, so it may be a read error. The chain has TRBV20-1 and TRBJ2-1; a weak D match, TRBD2 (5 bases). Trimming took 6 bases from V and 3 from J, leaving 6 bases between them. The germline V gene encodes CDR1 DFQATT and CDR2 SNEGSKA (reference sequence). This CDR3 region has 11 residues. The CDR3 region is CSAGSYNEQFF. The CDR3 DNA follows: TGCAGTGCGGGGAGCTACAATGAGCAGTTCTTC.

The chain is built from TRBV5-1 and TRBJ2-7; TRBD1 matches 7 bases. The V gene's germline CDR1 is SGHRS and CDR2 YFSETQ. V was pared by 2 bases and J by 3 bases, with 8 bases of the junction left unmatched. The CDR3 covers 15 residues. CDR3 DNA: TGCGCCAGCAGCTTTCGGACAGGTGGAGTCTACGAGCAGTACTTC. This gives the protein CASSFRTGGVYEQYF. Filled out from reference TRBV5-1 and TRBJ2-7, the complete variable domain reads KAGVTQTPRYLIKTRGQQVTLSCSPISGHRSVSWYQQTPGQGLQFLFEYFSETQRNKGNFPGRFSGRQFSNSRSEMNVSTLELGDSALYLCASSFRTGGVYEQYFGPGTRLTVT.

This clonotype came up once. The chain uses TRBV7-2 and TRBJ2-6; maybe TRBD1 (6 bases). Germline CDR1 reads SGHTA; CDR2 reads FQGNSA. The CDR3 is 19 residues long. V was shortened by 5 bases and J by 1 base, with 21 bases between the two germline ends. Here the CDR3 DNA reads TGTGCCAGCAGCCCAGGGGTCGGAACAGCTTATTCTGGGGCCAACGTCCTGACTTTC. Its translation is CASSPGVGTAYSGANVLTF.

This chain links TRBV11-3 with TRBJ2-5; tentative D call: TRBD1 (5 bases). The CDR3 extends over 13 amino acids. With 4 bases removed from V and 4 bases from J, the gap between germline ends came to 10 bases. Germline CDR1 SGHNT, CDR2 YENEEA. CDR3 nucleotides: TGTGCCAGCAGCTGGGGCGAGGCAGAGACCCAGTACTTC. Its translation is CASSWGEAETQYF.